This T cell receptor beta chain comes out of a study of early T cells in non-severe SARS-CoV-2 infection. Study as a whole: Unsorted whole blood bulk RNA was sequenced, with unpaired chains.

The library protocol tagged individual cDNA molecules with unique molecular identifiers. In TCRdb, the 5' RACE reads were re-called with MiXCR into one record per CDR3 protein. The sample holds tens of thousands of distinct CDR3 sequences, under 10% seen once. Germline V gene data show CDR1 as DFQATT and CDR2 as SNEGSKA (reference sequence). This CDR3 has 12 amino acids. Trimming pared 3 bases from V and 6 bases from J, leaving 9 bases between. V and J are TRBV20-1 and TRBJ1-5, with D perhaps TRBD1 (5 bases). The sequenced sample consisted of whole blood. The origin of this receptor is an adult who was a healthcare worker with PCR-confirmed SARS-CoV-2 infection or an uninfected control (not recorded which). CDR3 coding DNA: TGCAGTGCTAGTTTGGGGCGTCAGCCCCAGCATTTT. This gives the protein CSASLGRQPQHF.